This TCR beta chain was documented in a study of blood T cell repertoires in COVID-19. Only in-frame clones appear in the TCRdb table, and some are missing; sequencing was by immunoSEQ multiplex PCR. The sample holds 200,000 to 300,000 clones; over 75% are singletons and the top ten take 2.5% to 3.5%. Germline V gene data show CDR1 as SNHLY and CDR2 as FYNNEI. V gave up 5 bases and J gave up 4 bases; unmatched junction bases: 6. CDR3 length: 14 amino acids. This chain uses TRBV2 with TRBJ1-2; 8 bases fit TRBD1. The receptor was derived from a woman aged 40 to 50 who had been exposed to COVID-19. The sequenced sample consisted of PBMCs or T cells enriched from blood (not recorded which). The CDR3 region has the DNA TGTGCCAGCAGTCCCGGACAGGGCCTCTATGGCTACACCTTC. It yields the protein CASSPGQGLYGYTF.